This TCR beta chain is from a study of blood T cell repertoires in COVID-19. At the level of the study: T cells, B-cell-depleted T cells, or PBMCs supplied cDNA or gDNA.

Clones were sequenced by immunoSEQ multiplex PCR, and TCRdb holds only the in-frame ones, with some missing. This table holds 270,000 or so clones, 88% found once. Germline CDR1 is SGHAT and CDR2 is FQDESV (reference sequence). The CDR3 is made up of 14 amino acids. V was pared by 7 bases and J by 1 base, with 6 bases of the junction left unmatched. The sample taken for sequencing was PBMCs or T cells enriched from blood (not recorded which). The gene calls are TRBV11-1 and TRBJ1-1; 7 bases fit TRBD1. The sequence came from a woman in her 40s with acute COVID-19. The CDR3 spells CASKRQGSNTEAFF. The DNA for the CDR3 is TGTGCCAGCAAAAGACAGGGCTCGAACACTGAAGCTTTCTTT.